This TCR beta chain was recovered during a study of blood T cell repertoires in COVID-19 (dated by TCRdb to about 2020). Context from the whole study: Samples from collaborators originated in the United States, Italy and Spain and spanned both the acute and convalescent phases of COVID-19. The prospective study material was composed of cDNA or gDNA derived from T cells, B-cell-depleted T cells, or PBMCs. Deeply sampled blood TCRbeta repertoires from subjects exposed to, actively infected with, or recovered from COVID-19 were included in the dataset. The repertoires were made available in a free public database intended to serve as a resource for research on the immune response to SARS-CoV-2. The samples were drawn from the first 160 participants of the ongoing ImmuneRACE study and from some 1,300 subjects provided by 6 global collaborators. Nearly every sample came with metadata listing a de-identified subject ID, COVID-19 status, age in years and sex. Where HLA class I and class II types were available, the types were taken from metadata supplied by the sample provider, not from assay-based typing. Results and caveats for the whole study, not just this receptor: How much clinical and demographic metadata was included differed by source and by participant, and the metadata was provided uncurated.

The immunoSEQ Assay, a bias-controlled multiplex PCR, was used to amplify TCRbeta CDR3 regions from genomic DNA. From the authors' description of their analysis: Nucleated cell counts per sample were estimated from amplification of reference gene primers within the assay. Sequence reads were collapsed and filtered to measure the absolute abundance of every unique TCRbeta CDR3 rearrangement. For each sample, productive Simpson clonality was calculated as the square root of Simpson's diversity index across productive rearrangements. In TCRdb, the immuneACCESS table is reduced to in-frame sequences with V and J assigned. These tables do not hold every clone; where another copy was compared, an unresolved V gene accounts for under half, and the others remain unexplained. V, J and clone size were drawn from that table, and D and trimming were deduced from the DNA. The sample table holds 210,000 or so clones, of which roughly 78% were seen once. Approximately 3% of the sample comes from the top ten.

CDR3 length: 16 amino acids, cysteine to phenylalanine. The read is trimmed to its CDR3 DNA, 48 bases read in frame from base 1. CDR1 SNHLY and CDR2 FYNNEI were looked up in the germline V gene. V is cut by 9 bases and J by 1 base, and the space between the germline ends is 19 bases. Of note for this clone: The antigen this receptor binds is unknown. One base away there is no much larger clone; base qualities are not given.

Whole blood was collected in K2EDTA tubes by collaborating institutions according to the institutions' own protocols. Collaborator samples were shipped for TCRbeta analysis as frozen whole blood, isolated PBMCs, or DNA extracted from either sample type. This sequence was found in a woman aged 80 or over with active or convalescent COVID-19. Sequenced input: peripheral blood. The rearranged chain carries TRBV2 and TRBJ2-1; TRBD1 is a weak D gene call, 6 bases matching. The CDR3 protein sequence reads: CARREGGHFSYNEQFF. The DNA reads as follows: TGTGCCAGACGGGAAGGGGGTCATTTTTCCTACAATGAGCAGTTCTTC. When the CDR3 is completed using the reference TRBV2 and TRBJ2-1 genes on either side, the full variable domain is EPEVTQTPSHQVTQMGQEVILRCVPISNHLYFYWYRQILGQKVEFLVSFYNNEISEKSEIFDDQFSVERPDGSNFTLKIRSTKLEDSAMYFCARREGGHFSYNEQFFGPGTRLTVL.